Below, one TCR beta chain is given with its context. There are many counts of this clonotype. The antigen it recognizes is unknown. No per-base quality is available; no much larger clone lies one base away. The library was built by means of RACE. Sequencing took place on a NextSeq 500. During library preparation, unique molecular identifiers were attached to individual cDNA molecules so that TCRs could be counted quantitatively and reproducibly. Each blood RNA sample was used to sequence both TCR alpha and TCR beta chains. In the authors' own workflow: Samples had a median of about 96,000 TCRs, with a range from roughly 20,000 to 690,600. V, J and CDR3 annotation of the TCR reads was carried out using the Decombinator software suite. To make PS versus PT1 abundance plots, every sample was subsampled to the same number of TCRs (28,000). TCRs were defined as expanded if absent before sensitization and observed at least eight times at the 2-week time point. Using fastp trimming at Q25 and MiXCR clonotype assembly, TCRdb reanalyzed the public sequencing data and kept in-frame beta chains. Under each unique CDR3 protein, matching rows form one entry showing the most common genes and DNA. None of the V and J calls come from the authors' own analysis; TCRdb made them. This sample lists around 350,000 distinct CDR3 sequences; over 5% were detected once. The ten most abundant clones make up about 7.7% of the sample.

This specimen comes from a study of human T cells and chemical hapten exposure (dated by TCRdb to the early 2020s). Concerning the study at large: For sensitization, 2% DPC in acetone was applied to a 2 cm by 2 cm area of upper inner arm skin. In alopecia patients, the study followed how the peripheral blood TCR repertoire changed in vivo over primary and secondary sensitization to diphenylcyclopropenone (DPC), a hapten. The mostly female patient cohort included alopecia areata with under or over 50% scalp involvement, alopecia totalis and alopecia universalis. For TCR sequencing, blood came from some 31 alopecia patients at anywhere from one to four time points (pre-sensitization, 2, 6 and 24 weeks). Patch tests used Finn chambers with 0.01% DPC on the upper back, scored after 6 days by International Contact Dermatitis Research Group standards. Patients additionally received weekly therapeutic DPC doses to the scalp throughout the approximately 22-week study period. Libraries were combined into a pool for sequencing, and differences in TCR yield between samples came mainly from small differences in library volumes within the pool. Blood was sampled from patients pre-sensitization (week 0) and at 2, 6 and about 24 weeks after DPC sensitization. Overall study results and their limits: No change with DPC sensitization was found in the number of TCRs above 1 in 1000 frequency, and no evidence of global repertoire structure alterations was found. Because all patients had alopecia, a presumed autoimmune disease, the immune response of the patients might differ from that of healthy individuals. Repeated subsampling changed both the strength of the expansion versus patch-test correlation and the threshold at which the correlation became significant. Patch test score correlated positively with the number of PT1 expanded TCRs, reaching significance at thresholds 8, 16 and 32 but not at 4. Significantly more large CDR3 similarity clusters were formed by expanded TCRs than by pre-sensitization or healthy control sets, consistent with antigen-driven responses.

Reading the label with the study, this specimen's time point is: pre-sensitization, week 0. Sample treatment or condition, as interpreted from the label and publication: therapeutic diphenylcyclopropenone sensitization with weekly scalp DPC. At every patch-test visit, the blood draw took place before the patch test was put on. Patients were considered eligible if aged 18 to 70, diagnosed with alopecia and deemed suitable for DPC therapy, and patients were excluded if pregnant. Total RNA was isolated from unfractionated whole blood collected in Tempus Blood RNA tubes. Including the terminal cysteine and phenylalanine, the CDR3 comprises 16 residues. Only the CDR3 part of the read is kept: 48 bases, read in frame from the first base.

This sequence was found in a woman aged 18-29 years with alopecia areata. Some clones in this sample may be carry-over from other donors' samples. Rearrangement joined TRBV21-1 to TRBJ2-7; TRBD1 reflects the table's D call only, with no check against the DNA. TRBV21-1 is given as a pseudogene. Sequenced material: whole blood, taken in connection with sensitization to the hapten diphenylcyclopropenone (DPC). In nucleotide form, the sequence is TGTGCCAGCAGCAAAGGTGGGGACAGGGCGACCTACGAGCAGTACTTC. This is translated as CASSKGGDRATYEQYF.